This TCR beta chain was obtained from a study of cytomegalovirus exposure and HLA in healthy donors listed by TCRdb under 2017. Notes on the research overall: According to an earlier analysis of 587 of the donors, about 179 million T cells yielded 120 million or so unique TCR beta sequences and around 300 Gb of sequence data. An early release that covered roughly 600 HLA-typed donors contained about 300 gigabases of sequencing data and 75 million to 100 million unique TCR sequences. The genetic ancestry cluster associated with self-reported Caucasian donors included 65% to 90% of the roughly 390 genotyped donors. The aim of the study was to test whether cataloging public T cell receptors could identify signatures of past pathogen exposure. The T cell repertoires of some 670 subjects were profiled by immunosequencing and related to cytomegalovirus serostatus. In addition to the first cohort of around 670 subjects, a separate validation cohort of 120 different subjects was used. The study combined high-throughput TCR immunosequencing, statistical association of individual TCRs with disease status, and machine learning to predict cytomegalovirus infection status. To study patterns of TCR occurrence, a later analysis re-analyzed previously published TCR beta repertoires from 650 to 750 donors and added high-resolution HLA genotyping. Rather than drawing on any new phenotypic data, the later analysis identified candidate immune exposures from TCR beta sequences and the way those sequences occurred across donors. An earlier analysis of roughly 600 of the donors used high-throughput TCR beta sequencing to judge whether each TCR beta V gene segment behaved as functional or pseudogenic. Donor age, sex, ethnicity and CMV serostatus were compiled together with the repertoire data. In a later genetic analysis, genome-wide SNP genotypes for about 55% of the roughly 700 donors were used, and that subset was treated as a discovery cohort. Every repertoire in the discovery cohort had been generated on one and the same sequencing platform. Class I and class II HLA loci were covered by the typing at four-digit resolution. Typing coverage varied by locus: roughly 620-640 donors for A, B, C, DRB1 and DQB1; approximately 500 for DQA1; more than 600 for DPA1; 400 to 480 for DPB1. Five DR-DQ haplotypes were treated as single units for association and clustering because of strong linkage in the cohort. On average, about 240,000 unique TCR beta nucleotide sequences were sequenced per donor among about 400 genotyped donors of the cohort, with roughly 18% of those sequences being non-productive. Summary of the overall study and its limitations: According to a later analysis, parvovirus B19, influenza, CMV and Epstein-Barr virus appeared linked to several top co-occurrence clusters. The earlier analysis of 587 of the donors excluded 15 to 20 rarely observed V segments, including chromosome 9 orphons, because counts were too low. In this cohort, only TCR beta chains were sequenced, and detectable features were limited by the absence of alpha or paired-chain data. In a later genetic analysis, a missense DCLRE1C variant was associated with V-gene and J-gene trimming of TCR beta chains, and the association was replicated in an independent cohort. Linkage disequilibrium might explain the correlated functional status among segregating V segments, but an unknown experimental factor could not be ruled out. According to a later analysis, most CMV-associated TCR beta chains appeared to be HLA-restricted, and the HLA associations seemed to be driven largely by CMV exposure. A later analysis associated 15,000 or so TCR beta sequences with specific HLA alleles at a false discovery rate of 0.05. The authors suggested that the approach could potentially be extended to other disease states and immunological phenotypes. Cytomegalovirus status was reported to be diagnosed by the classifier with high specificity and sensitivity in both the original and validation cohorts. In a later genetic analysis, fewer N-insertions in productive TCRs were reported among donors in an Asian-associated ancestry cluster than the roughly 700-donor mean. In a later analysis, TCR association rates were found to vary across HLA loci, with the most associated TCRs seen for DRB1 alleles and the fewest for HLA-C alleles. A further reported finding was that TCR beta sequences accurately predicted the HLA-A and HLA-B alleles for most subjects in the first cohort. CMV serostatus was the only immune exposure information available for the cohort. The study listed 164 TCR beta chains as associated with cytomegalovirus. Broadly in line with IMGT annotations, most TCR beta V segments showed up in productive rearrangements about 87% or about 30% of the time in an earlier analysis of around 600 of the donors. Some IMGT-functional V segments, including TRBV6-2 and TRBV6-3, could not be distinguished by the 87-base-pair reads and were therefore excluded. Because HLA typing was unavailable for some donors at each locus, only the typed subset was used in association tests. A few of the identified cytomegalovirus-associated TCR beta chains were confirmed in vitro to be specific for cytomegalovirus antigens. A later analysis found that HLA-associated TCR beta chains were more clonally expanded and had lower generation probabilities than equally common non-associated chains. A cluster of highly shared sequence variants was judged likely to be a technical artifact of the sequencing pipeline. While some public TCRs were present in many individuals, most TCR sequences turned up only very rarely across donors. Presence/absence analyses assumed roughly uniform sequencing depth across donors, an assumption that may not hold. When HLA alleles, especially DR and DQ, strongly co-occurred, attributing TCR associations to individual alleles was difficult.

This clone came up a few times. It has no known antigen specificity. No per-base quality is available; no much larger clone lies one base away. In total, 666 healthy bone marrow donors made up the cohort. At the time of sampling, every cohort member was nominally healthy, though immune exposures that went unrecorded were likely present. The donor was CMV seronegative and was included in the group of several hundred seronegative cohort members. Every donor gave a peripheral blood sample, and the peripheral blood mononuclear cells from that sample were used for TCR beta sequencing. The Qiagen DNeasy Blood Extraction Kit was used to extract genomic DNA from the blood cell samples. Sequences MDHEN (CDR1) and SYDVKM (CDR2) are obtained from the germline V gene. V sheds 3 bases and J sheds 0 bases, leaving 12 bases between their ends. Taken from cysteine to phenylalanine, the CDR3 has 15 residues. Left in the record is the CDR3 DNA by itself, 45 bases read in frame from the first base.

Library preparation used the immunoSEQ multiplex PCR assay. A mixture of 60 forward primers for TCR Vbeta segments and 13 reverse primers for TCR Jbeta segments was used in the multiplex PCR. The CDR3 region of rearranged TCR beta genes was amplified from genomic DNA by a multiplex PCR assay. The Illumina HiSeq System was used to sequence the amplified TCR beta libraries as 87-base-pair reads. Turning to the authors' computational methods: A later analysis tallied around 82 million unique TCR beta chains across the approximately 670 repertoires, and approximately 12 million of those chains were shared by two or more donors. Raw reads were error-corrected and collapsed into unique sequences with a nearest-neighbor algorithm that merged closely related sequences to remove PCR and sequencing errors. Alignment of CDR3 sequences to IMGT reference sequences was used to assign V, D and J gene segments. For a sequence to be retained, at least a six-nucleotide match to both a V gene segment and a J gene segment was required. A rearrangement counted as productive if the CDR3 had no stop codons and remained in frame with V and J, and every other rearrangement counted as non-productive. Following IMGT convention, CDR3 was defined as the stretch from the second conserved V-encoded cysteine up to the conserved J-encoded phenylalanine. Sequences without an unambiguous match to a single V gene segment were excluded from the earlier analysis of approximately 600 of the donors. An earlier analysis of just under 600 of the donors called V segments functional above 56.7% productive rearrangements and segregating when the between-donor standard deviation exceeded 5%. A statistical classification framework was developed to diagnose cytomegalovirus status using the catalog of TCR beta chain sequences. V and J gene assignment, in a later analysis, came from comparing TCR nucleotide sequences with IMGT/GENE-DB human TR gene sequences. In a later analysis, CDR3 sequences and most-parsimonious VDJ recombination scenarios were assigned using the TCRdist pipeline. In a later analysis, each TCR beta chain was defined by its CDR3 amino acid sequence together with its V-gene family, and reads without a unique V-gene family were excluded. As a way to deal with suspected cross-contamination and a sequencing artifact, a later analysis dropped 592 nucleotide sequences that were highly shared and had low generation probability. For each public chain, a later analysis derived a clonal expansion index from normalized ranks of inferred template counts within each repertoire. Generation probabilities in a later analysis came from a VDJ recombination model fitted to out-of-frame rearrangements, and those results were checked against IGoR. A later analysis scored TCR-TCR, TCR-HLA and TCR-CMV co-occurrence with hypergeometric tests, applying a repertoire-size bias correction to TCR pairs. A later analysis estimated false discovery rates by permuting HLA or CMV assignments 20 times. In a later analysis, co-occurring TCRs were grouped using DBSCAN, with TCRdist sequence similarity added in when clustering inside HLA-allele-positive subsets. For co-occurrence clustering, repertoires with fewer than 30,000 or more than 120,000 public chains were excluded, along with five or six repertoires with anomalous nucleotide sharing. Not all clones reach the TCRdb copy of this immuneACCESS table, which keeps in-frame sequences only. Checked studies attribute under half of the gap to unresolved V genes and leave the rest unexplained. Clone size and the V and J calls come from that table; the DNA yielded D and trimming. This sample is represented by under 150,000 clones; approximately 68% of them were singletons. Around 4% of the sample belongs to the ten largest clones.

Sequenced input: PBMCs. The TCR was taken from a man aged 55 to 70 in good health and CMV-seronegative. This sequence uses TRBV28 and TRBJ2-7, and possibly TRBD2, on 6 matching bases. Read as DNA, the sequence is TGTGCCAGCAGTTTGTTAGCGGACCACTCCTACGAGCAGTACTTC. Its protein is CASSLLADHSYEQYF.